The TCR beta chain under discussion was sequenced for a study of control samples from healthy donors and cancer patients. The V gene's germline CDR1 is SQVTM and CDR2 ANQGSEA. This CDR3 has 12 amino acids. Trimming took off 6 bases at V and 0 bases at J, with 9 bases between the two ends. Libraries were prepared by immunoSEQ multiplex PCR; TCRdb keeps only in-frame clonotypes and omits some of them. The sample yields around 110,000 clones, 85% to 90% seen once. The sample was PBMCs. The TCR originated in a woman aged 50 to 60 with colorectal cancer. The chain carries TRBV29-1 and TRBJ2-7; D unresolved. CDR3 residues: CSVTTASYEQYF. The DNA for the CDR3 is TGCAGCGTAACGACGGCCTCCTACGAGCAGTACTTC.